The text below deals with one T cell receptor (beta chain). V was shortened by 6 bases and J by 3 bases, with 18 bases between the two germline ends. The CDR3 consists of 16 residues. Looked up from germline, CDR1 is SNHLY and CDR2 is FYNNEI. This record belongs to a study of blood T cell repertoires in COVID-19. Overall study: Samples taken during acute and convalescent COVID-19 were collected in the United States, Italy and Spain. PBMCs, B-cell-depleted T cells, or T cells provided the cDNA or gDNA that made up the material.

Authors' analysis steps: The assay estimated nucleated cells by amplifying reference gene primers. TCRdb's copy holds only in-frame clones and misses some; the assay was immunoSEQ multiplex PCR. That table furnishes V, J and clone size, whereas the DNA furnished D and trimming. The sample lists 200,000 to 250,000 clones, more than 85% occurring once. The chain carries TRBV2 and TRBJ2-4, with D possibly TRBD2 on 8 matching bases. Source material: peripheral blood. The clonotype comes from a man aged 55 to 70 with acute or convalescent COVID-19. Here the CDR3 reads CASRGGRGTSKNIQYF. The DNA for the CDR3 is TGTGCCAGCAGGGGAGGCAGGGGGACTAGCAAAAACATTCAGTACTTC.